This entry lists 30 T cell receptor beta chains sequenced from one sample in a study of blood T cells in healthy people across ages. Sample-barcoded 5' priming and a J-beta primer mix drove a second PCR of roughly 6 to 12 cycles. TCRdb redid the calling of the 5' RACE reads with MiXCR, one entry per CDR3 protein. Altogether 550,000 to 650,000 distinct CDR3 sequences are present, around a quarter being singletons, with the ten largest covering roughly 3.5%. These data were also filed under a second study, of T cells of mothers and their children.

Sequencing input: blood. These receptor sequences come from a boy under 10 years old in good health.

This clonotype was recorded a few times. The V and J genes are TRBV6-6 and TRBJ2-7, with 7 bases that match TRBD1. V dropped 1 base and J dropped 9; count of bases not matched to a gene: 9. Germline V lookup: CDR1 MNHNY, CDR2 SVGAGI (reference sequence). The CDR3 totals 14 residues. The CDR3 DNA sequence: TGTGCCAGCAGTTACTTGGCGGAAGGGGGCGGGCAGTACTTC. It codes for CASSYLAEGGGQYF.

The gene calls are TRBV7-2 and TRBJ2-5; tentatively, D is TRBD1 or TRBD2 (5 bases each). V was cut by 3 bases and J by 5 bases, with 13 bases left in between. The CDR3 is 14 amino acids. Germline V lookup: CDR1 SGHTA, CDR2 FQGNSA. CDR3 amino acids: CASSFGGSAETQYF. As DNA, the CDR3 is TGTGCCAGCAGCTTTGGGGGTAGTGCGGAGACCCAGTACTTC.

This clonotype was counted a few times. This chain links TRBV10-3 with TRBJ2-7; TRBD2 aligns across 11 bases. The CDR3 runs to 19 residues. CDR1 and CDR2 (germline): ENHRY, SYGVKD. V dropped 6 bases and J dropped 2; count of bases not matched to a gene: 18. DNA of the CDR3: TGTGCCATCAGCGGGAGGGGGGCTAGCGGGAGGCCATCTACCTACGAGCAGTACTTC. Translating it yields CAISGRGASGRPSTYEQYF.

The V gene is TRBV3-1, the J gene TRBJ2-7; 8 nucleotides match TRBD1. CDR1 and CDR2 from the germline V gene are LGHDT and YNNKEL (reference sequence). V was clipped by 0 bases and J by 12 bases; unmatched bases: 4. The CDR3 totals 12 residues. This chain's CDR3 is CASSQDRGQVYF. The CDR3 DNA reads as TGTGCCAGCAGCCAAGATAGGGGACAGGTGTACTTC.

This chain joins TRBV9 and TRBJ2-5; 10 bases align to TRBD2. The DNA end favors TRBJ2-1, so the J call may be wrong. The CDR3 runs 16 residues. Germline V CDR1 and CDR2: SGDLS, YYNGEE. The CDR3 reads CASSVAAASGGGEQFF. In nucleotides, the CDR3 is TGTGCCAGCAGCGTAGCTGCGGCTAGCGGGGGTGGGGAGCAGTTCTTC.

The CDR3 reads CASSGKGLLQETQYF. The CDR3 DNA reads TGTGCCAGCAGTGGTAAGGGACTACTTCAAGAGACCCAGTACTTC. The chain combines TRBV27 with TRBJ2-5, with 7 bases lining up with TRBD2. Germline values: CDR1 MNHEY, CDR2 SMNVEV (reference sequence). CDR3 length: 15 residues. The V and J ends lost 5 bases and 2 bases, in that order; junction bases with no gene match: 8.

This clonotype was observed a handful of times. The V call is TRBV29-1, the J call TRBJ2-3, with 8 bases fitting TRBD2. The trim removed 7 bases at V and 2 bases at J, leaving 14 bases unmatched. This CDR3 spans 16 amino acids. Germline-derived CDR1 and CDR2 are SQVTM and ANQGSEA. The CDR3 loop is CSAPESASGLTDTQYF. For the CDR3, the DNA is TGCAGCGCTCCCGAGTCGGCTAGCGGGCTCACAGATACGCAGTATTTT.

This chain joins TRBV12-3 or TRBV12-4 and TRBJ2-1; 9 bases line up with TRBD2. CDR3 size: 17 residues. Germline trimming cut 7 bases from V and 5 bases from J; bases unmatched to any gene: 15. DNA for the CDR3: TGTGCCAGCACCCAGGGGGTAGCGGGGGTGCTTAACAATGAGCAGTTCTTC. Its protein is CASTQGVAGVLNNEQFF.

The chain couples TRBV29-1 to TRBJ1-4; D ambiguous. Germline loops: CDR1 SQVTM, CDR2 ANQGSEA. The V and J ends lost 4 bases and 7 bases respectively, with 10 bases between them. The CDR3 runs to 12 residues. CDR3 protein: CSVAMGPEKLFF. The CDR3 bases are TGCAGCGTTGCGATGGGCCCTGAAAAACTGTTTTTT.

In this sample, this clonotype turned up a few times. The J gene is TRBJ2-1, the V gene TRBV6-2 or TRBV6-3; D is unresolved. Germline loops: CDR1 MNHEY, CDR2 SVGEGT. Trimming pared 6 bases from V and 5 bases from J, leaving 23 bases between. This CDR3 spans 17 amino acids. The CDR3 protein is CASSGYQITARHNEQFF. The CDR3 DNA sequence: TGTGCCAGCAGCGGTTACCAAATTACAGCACGGCACAATGAGCAGTTCTTC.

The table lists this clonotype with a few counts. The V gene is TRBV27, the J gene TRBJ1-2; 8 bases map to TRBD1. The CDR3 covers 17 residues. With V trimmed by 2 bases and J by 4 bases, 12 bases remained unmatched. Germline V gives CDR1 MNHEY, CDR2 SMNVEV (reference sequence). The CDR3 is CASSLEMTGAFGYGYTF. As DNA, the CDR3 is TGTGCCAGCAGTTTAGAAATGACAGGGGCCTTTGGCTATGGCTACACCTTC.

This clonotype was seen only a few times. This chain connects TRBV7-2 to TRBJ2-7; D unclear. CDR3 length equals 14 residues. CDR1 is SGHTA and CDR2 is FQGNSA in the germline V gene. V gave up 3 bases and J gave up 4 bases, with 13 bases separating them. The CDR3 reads CASSFGLGSYEQYF. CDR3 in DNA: TGTGCCAGCAGCTTCGGGTTAGGCTCGTACGAGCAGTACTTC.

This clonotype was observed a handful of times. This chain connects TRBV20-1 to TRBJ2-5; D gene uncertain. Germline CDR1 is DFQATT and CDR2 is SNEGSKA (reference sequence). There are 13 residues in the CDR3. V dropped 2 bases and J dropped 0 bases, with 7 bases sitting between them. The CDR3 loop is CSARSGYQETQYF. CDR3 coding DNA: TGCAGTGCTAGATCCGGGTACCAAGAGACCCAGTACTTC.

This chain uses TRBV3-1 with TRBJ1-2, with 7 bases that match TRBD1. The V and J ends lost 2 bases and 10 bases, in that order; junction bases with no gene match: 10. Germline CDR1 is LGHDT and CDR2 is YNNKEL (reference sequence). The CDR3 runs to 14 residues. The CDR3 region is CASSQPERTGHYTF. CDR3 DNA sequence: TGTGCCAGCAGCCAACCGGAACGGACAGGACACTACACCTTC.

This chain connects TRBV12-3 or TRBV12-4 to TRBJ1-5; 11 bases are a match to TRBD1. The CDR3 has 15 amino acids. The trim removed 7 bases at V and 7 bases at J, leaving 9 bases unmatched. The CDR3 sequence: CASKNSGTGGQPQHF. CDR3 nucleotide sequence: TGTGCCAGCAAGAATTCCGGGACAGGGGGACAGCCCCAGCATTTT.

CDR3 protein: CASSEPSGGETQYF. In nucleotides, the CDR3 is TGTGCCAGCAGTGAACCTAGCGGGGGGGAGACCCAGTACTTC. The chain combines TRBV6-1 with TRBJ2-5; 11 nucleotides line up with TRBD2. This CDR3 spans 14 amino acids. The V and J ends lost 2 bases and 5 bases, in that order; junction bases with no gene match: 1. Germline lookup yields CDR1 MNHNS and CDR2 SASEGT.

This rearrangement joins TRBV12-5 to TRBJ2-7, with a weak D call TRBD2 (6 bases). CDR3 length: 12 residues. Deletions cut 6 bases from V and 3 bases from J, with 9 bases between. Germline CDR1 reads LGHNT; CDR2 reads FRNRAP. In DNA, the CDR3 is TGTGCTAGTGGCGTCGGGGGCTACGAGCAGTACTTC. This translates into CASGVGGYEQYF.

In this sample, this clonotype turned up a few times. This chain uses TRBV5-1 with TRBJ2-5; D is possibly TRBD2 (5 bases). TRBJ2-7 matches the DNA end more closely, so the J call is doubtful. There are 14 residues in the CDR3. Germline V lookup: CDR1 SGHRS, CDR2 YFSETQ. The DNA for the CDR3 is TGCGCCAGCAGCTTGGGACACGGGGTATACGAGCAGTACTTC. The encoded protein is CASSLGHGVYEQYF.

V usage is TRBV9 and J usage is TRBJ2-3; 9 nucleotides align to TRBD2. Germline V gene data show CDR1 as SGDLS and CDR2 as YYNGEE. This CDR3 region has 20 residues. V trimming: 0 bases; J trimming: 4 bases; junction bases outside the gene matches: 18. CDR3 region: CASSVEGLAPAGGPADTQYF. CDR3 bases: TGTGCCAGCAGCGTAGAGGGACTTGCGCCGGCGGGAGGGCCAGCAGATACGCAGTATTTT. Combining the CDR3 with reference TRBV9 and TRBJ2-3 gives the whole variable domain DSGVTQTPKHLITATGQRVTLRCSPRSGDLSVYWYQQSLDQGLQFLIQYYNGEERAKGNILERFSAQQFPDLHSELNLSSLELGDSALYFCASSVEGLAPAGGPADTQYFGPGTRLTVL.

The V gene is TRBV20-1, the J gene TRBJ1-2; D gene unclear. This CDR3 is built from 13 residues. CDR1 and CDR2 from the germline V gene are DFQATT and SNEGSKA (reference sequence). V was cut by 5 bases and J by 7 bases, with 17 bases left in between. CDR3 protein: CSALTQAAGGYTF. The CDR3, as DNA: TGCAGTGCTCTGACACAAGCCGCCGGTGGCTACACCTTC.

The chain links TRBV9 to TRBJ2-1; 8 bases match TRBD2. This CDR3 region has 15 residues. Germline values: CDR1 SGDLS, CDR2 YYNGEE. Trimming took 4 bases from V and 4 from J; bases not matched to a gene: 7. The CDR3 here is CASSPRLAKYNEQFF. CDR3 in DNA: TGTGCCAGCAGCCCCCGACTAGCGAAATACAATGAGCAGTTCTTC.

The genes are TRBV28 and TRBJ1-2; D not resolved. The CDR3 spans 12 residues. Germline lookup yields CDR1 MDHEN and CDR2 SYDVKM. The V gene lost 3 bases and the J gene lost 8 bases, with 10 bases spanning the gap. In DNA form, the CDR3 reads TGTGCCAGCAGTTTGAGGCCCCAGGGCTACACCTTC. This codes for CASSLRPQGYTF.

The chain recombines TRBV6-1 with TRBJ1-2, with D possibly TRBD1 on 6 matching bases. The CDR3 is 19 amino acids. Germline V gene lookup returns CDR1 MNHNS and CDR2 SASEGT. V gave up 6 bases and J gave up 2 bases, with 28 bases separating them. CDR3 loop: CASRTTKLVGGLRNYGYTF. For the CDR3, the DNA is TGTGCCAGCAGGACCACCAAACTCGTGGGGGGCCTAAGGAACTATGGCTACACCTTC.

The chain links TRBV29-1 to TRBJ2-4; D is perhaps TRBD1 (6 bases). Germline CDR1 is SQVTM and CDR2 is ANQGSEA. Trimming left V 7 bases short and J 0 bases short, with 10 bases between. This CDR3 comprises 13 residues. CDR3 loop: CSGQDLAKNIQYF. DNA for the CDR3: TGCAGCGGACAGGATCTAGCCAAAAACATTCAGTACTTC. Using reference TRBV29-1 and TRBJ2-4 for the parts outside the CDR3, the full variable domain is SAVISQKPSRDICQRGTSLTIQCQVDSQVTMMFWYRQQPGQSLTLIATANQGSEATYESGFVIDKFPISRPNLTFSTLTVSNMSPEDSSIYLCSGQDLAKNIQYFGAGTRLSVL.

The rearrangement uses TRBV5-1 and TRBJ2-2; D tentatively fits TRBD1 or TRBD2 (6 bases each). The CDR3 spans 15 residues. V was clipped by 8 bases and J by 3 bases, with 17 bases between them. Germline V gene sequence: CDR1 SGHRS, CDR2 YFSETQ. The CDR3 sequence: CASRGGTSDTGELFF. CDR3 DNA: TGCGCCAGTAGGGGCGGGACATCCGACACCGGGGAGCTGTTTTTT.

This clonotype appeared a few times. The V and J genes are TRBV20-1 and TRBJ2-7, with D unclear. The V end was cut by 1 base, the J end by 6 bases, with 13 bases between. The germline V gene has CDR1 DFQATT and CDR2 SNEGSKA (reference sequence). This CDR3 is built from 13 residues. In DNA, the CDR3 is TGCAGTGCTAGAGTAGGCTCCGAAGGCGAGCAGTACTTC. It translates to CSARVGSEGEQYF.

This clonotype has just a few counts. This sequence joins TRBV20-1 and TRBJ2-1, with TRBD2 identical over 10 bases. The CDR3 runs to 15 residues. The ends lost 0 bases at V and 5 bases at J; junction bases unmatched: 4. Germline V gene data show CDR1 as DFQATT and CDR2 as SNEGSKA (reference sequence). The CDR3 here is CSARDRTSGDNEQFF. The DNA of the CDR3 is TGCAGTGCTAGAGATCGAACTAGCGGGGACAATGAGCAGTTCTTC.

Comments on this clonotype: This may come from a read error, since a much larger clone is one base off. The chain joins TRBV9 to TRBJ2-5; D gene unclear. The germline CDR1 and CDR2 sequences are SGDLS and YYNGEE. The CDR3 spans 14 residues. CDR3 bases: TGTGCCAACAGCCGCGGCCCCGGTCCGGAGACCCAGTACTTC. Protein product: CANSRGPGPETQYF.

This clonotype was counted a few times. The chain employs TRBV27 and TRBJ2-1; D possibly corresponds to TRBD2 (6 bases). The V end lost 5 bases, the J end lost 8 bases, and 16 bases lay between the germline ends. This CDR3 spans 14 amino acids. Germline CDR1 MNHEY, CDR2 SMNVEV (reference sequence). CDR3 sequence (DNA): TGTGCCAGCAGTGCCCGGGGAGCGGGCCATGAGCAGTTCTTC. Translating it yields CASSARGAGHEQFF.

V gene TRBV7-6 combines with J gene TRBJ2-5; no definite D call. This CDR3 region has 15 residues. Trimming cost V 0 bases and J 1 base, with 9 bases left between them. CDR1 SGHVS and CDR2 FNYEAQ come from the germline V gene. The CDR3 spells CASSLAVVAQETQYF. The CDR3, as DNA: TGTGCCAGCAGCTTAGCGGTAGTGGCCCAAGAGACCCAGTACTTC. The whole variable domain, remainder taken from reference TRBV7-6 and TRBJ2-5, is GAGVSQSPRYKVTKRGQDVALRCDPISGHVSLYWYRQALGQGPEFLTYFNYEAQQDKSGLPNDRFSAERPEGSISTLTIQRTEQRDSAMYRCASSLAVVAQETQYFGPGTRLLVL.